These 18 T cell receptor beta chains were all obtained from the same sample, sequenced in a study of vaccination and CD4 T cells after COVID-19. Antigens of these TCRs are unknown. The study sequenced cultured CD4+ T cell DNA using the Oncomine TCR Beta short-read assay. TCRdb independently ran MiXCR on the PCR reads; one entry per CDR3 protein. Of some 7,100 distinct CDR3 sequences listed, 65% to 75% are singletons. Treatment described: approximately nine-day PBMC culture with coronavirus spike peptide pools or control peptides (ViraFEST assay). The sample taken for sequencing was CD4+ T cells from blood, cultured in vitro. These receptors came from a human donor who had recovered from COVID-19.

The chain combines TRBV6-1 with TRBJ1-4; TRBD1 is a possible D gene (5 bases). The CDR3 covers 14 residues. Germline CDR1 and CDR2: MNHNS and SASEGT. Trimming stripped 6 bases from V and 3 bases from J, with 11 bases between. The DNA of the CDR3 is TGTGCCAGCAGATCACTGGGGGCTAATGAAAAACTGTTTTTT. It specifies CASRSLGANEKLFF.

This clonotype counts as medium-sized (0.01 to 0.1%). The chain recombines TRBV20-1 with TRBJ1-2; no clear D. This CDR3 comprises 13 residues. The germline V and J ends were trimmed by 1 base and 2 bases, with 8 bases remaining between them. Germline CDR1 and CDR2: DFQATT and SNEGSKA (reference sequence). The CDR3: CSARVPENYGYTF. The CDR3 coding sequence is TGCAGTGCTAGAGTGCCAGAGAACTATGGCTACACCTTC.

The J gene is TRBJ1-1, the V gene TRBV20-1; D is ambiguous. The CDR3 length is 14 residues. From germline, CDR1 is DFQATT and CDR2 SNEGSKA (reference sequence). Trimming stripped 3 bases from V and 2 bases from J, with 13 bases between. Here the CDR3 DNA reads TGCAGTGCTAGTCCCCTGCCGTCAAACACTGAAGCTTTCTTT. Encoded protein: CSASPLPSNTEAFF.

The J gene is TRBJ1-1, the V gene TRBV28; a weak D match, TRBD1 (6 bases). The ends were cut back, 6 bases at V and 5 bases at J, with 25 bases in the middle. CDR1 is MDHEN and CDR2 is SYDVKM in the germline V gene. CDR3 size: 17 residues. The CDR3 coding sequence is TGTGCCAGCAGCTCACCCGCCCAGGGGCGCAGAGAAACTGAAGCTTTCTTT. Its translation is CASSSPAQGRRETEAFF.

The V call is TRBV5-1, the J call TRBJ2-7, with D possibly matching TRBD1 (5 bases). Trimming stripped 0 bases from V and 3 bases from J, with 13 bases between. Germline CDR1 and CDR2: SGHRS and YFSETQ. There are 15 residues in the CDR3. CDR3 sequence: CASSLEGPPLYEQYF. For the CDR3, the DNA is TGCGCCAGCAGCTTGGAGGGGCCTCCCCTCTACGAGCAGTACTTC.

The chain recombines TRBV7-9 with TRBJ1-2; the D is unclear. In germline, CDR1 is SEHNR, CDR2 FQNEAQ (reference sequence). The germline V and J ends were trimmed by 1 base and 4 bases, with 7 bases remaining between them. The length of the CDR3 is 13 residues. CDR3 sequence (DNA): TGTGCCAGCAGCTTAGGAGTTTTCTATGGCTACACCTTC. Encoded protein: CASSLGVFYGYTF. The complete variable domain, with remaining parts taken from reference TRBV7-9 and TRBJ1-2, reads DTGVSQNPRHKITKRGQNVTFRCDPISEHNRLYWYRQTLGQGPEFLTYFQNEAQLEKSRLLSDRFSAERPKGSFSTLEIQRTEQGDSAMYLCASSLGVFYGYTFGSGTRLTVV.

The chain recombines TRBV28 with TRBJ1-2, with D perhaps matching TRBD1 (5 bases). The V end was cut by 2 bases, the J end by 8 bases, with 9 bases between. This CDR3 has 12 residues. Germline values: CDR1 MDHEN, CDR2 SYDVKM. The CDR3 DNA reads TGTGCCAGCAGTTTAGGGGCGCTGGGCTACACCTTC. Its protein product is CASSLGALGYTF.

The chain combines TRBV7-2 with TRBJ1-5, with 7 bases lining up with TRBD1. V lost 3 bases, J lost 1 base, and 9 bases stayed unmatched. This CDR3 comprises 17 residues. Germline assignment: CDR1 SGHTA and CDR2 FQGNSA. The CDR3 here is CASSLNPGTASNQPQHF. Here the CDR3 DNA reads TGTGCCAGCAGCTTGAATCCCGGGACAGCGAGCAATCAGCCCCAGCATTTT. The full variable domain, in which reference TRBV7-2 and TRBJ1-5 provide the parts outside the CDR3, is GAGVSQSPSNKVTEKGKDVELRCDPISGHTALYWYRQSLGQGLEFLIYFQGNSAPDKSGLPSDRFSAERTGGSVSTLTIQRTQQEDSAVYLCASSLNPGTASNQPQHFGDGTRLSIL.

The CDR3 protein is CSASIGNGYTF. The CDR3 region has the DNA TGCAGTGCTAGTATAGGGAACGGCTACACCTTC. The chain joins TRBV20-1 to TRBJ1-2; D gene uncertain. Germline CDR1 reads DFQATT; CDR2 reads SNEGSKA (reference sequence). V was clipped by 3 bases and J by 8 bases, with 10 bases between them. The CDR3 is 11 amino acids.

The CDR3 loop reads CSVEPADSSYEQYF. CDR3 sequence (DNA): TGCAGCGTTGAACCCGCAGACTCCAGCTACGAGCAGTACTTC. The chain recombines TRBV29-1 with TRBJ2-7; D gene unclear. In germline, CDR1 is SQVTM, CDR2 ANQGSEA. The CDR3 extends over 14 amino acids. The V end lost 2 bases, the J end lost 3 bases, and 14 bases lay between the germline ends.

The rearrangement uses TRBV15 and TRBJ2-5, with D unclear. V was shortened by 0 bases and J by 4 bases, with 6 bases between the two germline ends. The V gene's germline CDR1 is LNHNV and CDR2 YYDKDF (reference sequence). This CDR3 is 13 amino acids long. The CDR3 nucleotides read TGTGCCACCAGCAGAGATCGGTCAGAGACCCAGTACTTC. This gives the protein CATSRDRSETQYF.

The chain has TRBV20-1 and TRBJ2-7, with 8 positions matching TRBD1. This CDR3 is 14 amino acids long. From germline, CDR1 is DFQATT and CDR2 SNEGSKA (reference sequence). Losses at the gene ends were 3 bases for V and 0 bases for J; bases not matched to a gene: 4. CDR3 nucleotides: TGCAGTGCTAGTCGGACAGGGAGCTCCTACGAGCAGTACTTC. It specifies CSASRTGSSYEQYF.

This clonotype is labeled as medium-sized. The rearrangement uses TRBV12-3 or TRBV12-4 and TRBJ2-5; a weak D match, TRBD1 (8 bases). The ends were cut back, 6 bases at V and 6 bases at J, with 17 bases in the middle. The CDR3 is 14 residues long. The CDR3 DNA reads TGTGCCAGCAGAAGGACAGGGAGGGGGCAGACCCAGTACTTC. Translation gives CASRRTGRGQTQYF.

The chain recombines TRBV6-2 or TRBV6-3 with TRBJ1-5; D is undetermined. Germline V lookup: CDR1 MNHEY, CDR2 SVGEGT. The V and J ends lost 1 base and 7 bases respectively, with 14 bases between them. The CDR3 consists of 15 residues. CDR3 DNA sequence: TGTGCCAGCAGTTACTGGGCGGGAACGGGCCAGCCCCAGCATTTT. Amino acids: CASSYWAGTGQPQHF.

CDR3 residues: CAWTILNTEAFF. The CDR3 region has the DNA TGTGCCTGGACCATTCTGAACACTGAAGCTTTCTTT. J is TRBJ1-1 and V is TRBV30; D is unclear. Per germline, CDR1 GTSNPN and CDR2 SVGIG (reference sequence). The CDR3 totals 12 residues. V was cut by 4 bases and J by 0 bases, with 6 bases left in between.

The chain has TRBV28 and TRBJ1-6; 8 bases are a match to TRBD1. Germline CDR1 reads MDHEN; CDR2 reads SYDVKM. This CDR3 is 14 amino acids long. V shed 6 bases and J 9 bases; nucleotides not matched to a gene: 7. CDR3 in DNA: TGTGCCAGCAGGACGACAGGGGTGAGTTCACCCCTCCACTTT. Translating gives CASRTTGVSSPLHF. Filled out from reference TRBV28 and TRBJ1-6, the complete variable domain reads DVKVTQSSRYLVKRTGEKVFLECVQDMDHENMFWYRQDPGLGLRLIYFSYDVKMKEKGDIPEGYSVSREKKERFSLILESASTNQTSMYLCASRTTGVSSPLHFGNGTRLTVT.

V and J are TRBV15 and TRBJ1-3; D might be TRBD1 (5 bases). Trimming left V 4 bases short and J 2 bases short, with 12 bases between. Germline CDR1 and CDR2: LNHNV and YYDKDF (reference sequence). This CDR3 spans 15 amino acids. CDR3 DNA: TGTGCCACCAGCATAACGGGGACTCCTGGAAACACCATATATTTT. Translated: CATSITGTPGNTIYF.

V usage is TRBV7-2 and J usage is TRBJ2-1, with no clear D. Gene TRBJ2-7 matches the end of the DNA better, so the J call may be wrong. Germline V gene lookup returns CDR1 SGHTA and CDR2 FQGNSA. The CDR3 contains 11 residues. The CDR3 DNA is TGTGCCAGCAGCTTAAATGGCGAGCAGTACTTC. Translated, it gives CASSLNGEQYF.